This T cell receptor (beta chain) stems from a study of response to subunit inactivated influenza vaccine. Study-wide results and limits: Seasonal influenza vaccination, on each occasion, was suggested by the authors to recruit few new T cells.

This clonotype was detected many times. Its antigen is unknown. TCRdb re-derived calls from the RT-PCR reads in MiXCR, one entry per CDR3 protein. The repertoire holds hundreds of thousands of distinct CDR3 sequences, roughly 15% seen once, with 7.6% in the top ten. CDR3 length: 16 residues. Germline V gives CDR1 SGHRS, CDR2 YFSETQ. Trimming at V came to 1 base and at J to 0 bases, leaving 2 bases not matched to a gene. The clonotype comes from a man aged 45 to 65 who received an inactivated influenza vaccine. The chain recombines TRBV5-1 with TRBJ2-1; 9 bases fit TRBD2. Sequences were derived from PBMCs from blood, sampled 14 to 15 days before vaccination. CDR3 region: CASSLSGGPSYNEQFF. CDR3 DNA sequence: TGCGCCAGCAGCTTGAGCGGGGGGCCCTCCTACAATGAGCAGTTCTTC.